Here is one TCR beta chain with its context. Its antigen is not known. The libraries were made with immunoSEQ v3. Sequencing depth was about 2 million read pairs for survey level, about 5-6 million for deep. Assay used: immunoSEQ multiplex PCR; TCRdb lists only in-frame clones, some missing. The sample holds tens of thousands of clones, around 68% seen once. Time point meaning: pre-treatment sample, taken before nivolumab and TIL therapy. Adults with stage 4 NSCLC were enrolled in a phase I trial. V lost 4 bases, J lost 4 bases, and 10 bases lay in between. CDR3 size: 13 residues. Per the germline V gene, CDR1 is MNHEY and CDR2 is SMNVEV (reference sequence). This sample is drawn from a study of TIL therapy for anti-PD-1-resistant metastatic lung cancer. Study-wide findings and caveats: Patients were highly selected, enriched for treatment-naive, never-smoker and oncogene-addicted cases.

The sequenced sample was blood, obtained at baseline. The chain couples TRBV27 to TRBJ1-1, with D tentatively TRBD1 (5 bases). The source of this sequence is a person aged 25-79 years with non-small cell lung cancer. CDR3 DNA sequence: TGTGCCAGCAGTTCGACAGTGTTCACTGAAGCTTTCTTT. This encodes CASSSTVFTEAFF.